The rows below give T cell receptor beta chains drawn from one sample of a study of T-cell reconstitution after alpha-beta-depleted transplantation in children. TCRdb itself ran the PCR reads through MiXCR, one entry per CDR3 protein. This table has some 500,000 distinct CDR3 sequences, roughly 18% appearing once. Sequencing was performed on PBMCs from the stem cell graft donor, taken from the stem cell graft. These receptors were collected from a human donor who donated a stem cell graft to a child with acute lymphoblastic leukemia. CDR3s include the opening cysteine and the closing phenylalanine or tryptophan. The D gene is left open where the match is weak. Size is omitted from some rows. Given values are once, few, many or a class for expanded clones.

v_gene	len	abundance	d_gene	j_gene	CDR3nt	CDR3aa
TRBV6-2/TRBV6-3	11	.	.	TRBJ2-1	TGTGCCAGCAGTTACAGTGATGAGCAGTTCTTC	CASSYSDEQFF
TRBV12-3/TRBV12-4	14	few	.	TRBJ2-5	TGTGCCAGCAGTATCGGCAGGGGGGGAGAGACCCAGTACTTC	CASSIGRGGETQYF
TRBV29-1	13	few	TRBD1	TRBJ1-1	TGCAGCGCTACGACAGGGCTCAACACTGAAGCTTTCTTT	CSATTGLNTEAFF
TRBV29-1	9	.	.	TRBJ2-3	TGCAGCGTTGGGGATACGCAGTATTTT	CSVGDTQYF
TRBV2	16	.	.	TRBJ2-1	TGTGCCAGCACCGGAGGCGGGGTCGTATCCTACAATGAGCAGTTCTTC	CASTGGGVVSYNEQFF
TRBV5-5	13	.	.	TRBJ2-7	TGTGCCAGCAGCTCTTTTTTCGACCACGAGCAGTACTTC	CASSSFFDHEQYF
TRBV5-1	14	many	TRBD1	TRBJ1-2	TGCGCCAGCAGCCTAGAGGACAGGGGGAAAGGCTACACCTTC	CASSLEDRGKGYTF
TRBV7-9	15	few	.	TRBJ1-4	TGTGCCAGCAGCTTAGGCGGGTCAACTAATGAAAAACTGTTTTTT	CASSLGGSTNEKLFF
TRBV3-1	14	.	TRBD1	TRBJ1-3	TGTGCCAGCAGCCGACAGGGGACAGAAAACACCATATATTTT	CASSRQGTENTIYF
TRBV6-2/TRBV6-3	14	few	TRBD1	TRBJ2-7	TGTGCCAGCAGTTCGTGGGACAGGGTAAGCGAGCAGTACTTC	CASSSWDRVSEQYF
TRBV5-1	14	few	.	TRBJ1-4	TGCGCCAGCAGCTTCGGAGGGGGAGATGAAAAACTGTTTTTT	CASSFGGGDEKLFF
TRBV29-1	11	.	.	TRBJ1-1	TGCAGCGTTCGGACCGCCCTTGGGGCTTTCTTT	CSVRTALGAFF
TRBV7-9	16	few	TRBD1	TRBJ2-2	TGTGCCAGCAGGGGGACAGATGAGTCGAACACCGGGGAGCTGTTTTTT	CASRGTDESNTGELFF
TRBV25-1	14	many	.	TRBJ2-5	TGTGCCAGCAGTCTCCAGGGGCCTATAGAGACCCAGTACTTC	CASSLQGPIETQYF
TRBV18	16	.	TRBD2	TRBJ2-1	TGTGCCAGCTCACCTCCCCGCGGGAGGCCCTACAATGAGCAGTTCTTC	CASSPPRGRPYNEQFF
TRBV6-1	16	few	.	TRBJ2-2	TGTGCCAGCGCTCCCGGCGGGGACAGACACACCGGGGAGCTGTTTTTT	CASAPGGDRHTGELFF
TRBV29-1	12	.	.	TRBJ2-5	TGCAGCGTTGTTAAACAGCAAGAGACCCAGTACTTC	CSVVKQQETQYF
TRBV5-1	13	few	.	TRBJ1-3	TGCGCCAGCAACCAGGGGTCCGGAAACACCATATATTTT	CASNQGSGNTIYF
TRBV6-5	17	.	.	TRBJ2-3	TGTGCCAGCAGTTACTCCCCGAGGGGGAGTCGGGCAGATACGCAGTATTTT	CASSYSPRGSRADTQYF
TRBV20-1	13	.	.	TRBJ1-2	TGCAGTGCTAGGGACATTCGGGATGATGGCTACACCTTC	CSARDIRDDGYTF
TRBV15	15	few	.	TRBJ2-7	TGTGCCACCAGCAGAGATGGCTCCTCGTCGGGGGAGCAGTACTTC	CATSRDGSSSGEQYF
TRBV10-2	13	.	.	TRBJ2-6	TGCGCCAGCAGGGTCGGTGGGGCCAACGTCCTGACTTTC	CASRVGGANVLTF
TRBV29-1	12	.	.	TRBJ1-2	TGCAGCGTTGGCGACGGCGCTTATGGCTACACCTTC	CSVGDGAYGYTF
TRBV28	14	few	.	TRBJ2-7	TGTGCCAGCAGCCTTAGGACAAGAACCTACGAGCAGTACTTC	CASSLRTRTYEQYF
TRBV9	14	.	TRBD1	TRBJ1-1	TGTGCCAGCAGCGTAGGACAGGGGAAGACTGAAGCTTTCTTT	CASSVGQGKTEAFF
TRBV27	16	.	TRBD2	TRBJ2-1	TGTGCCAGCAGTCCAAGGGGACTAGTTGTTCGGAATGAGCAGTTCTTC	CASSPRGLVVRNEQFF
TRBV5-1	14	.	.	TRBJ1-2	TGCGCCAGCAGCTTGGCCGAGGGGACCAAAGGCTACACCTTC	CASSLAEGTKGYTF
TRBV7-8	18	few	.	TRBJ2-3	TGTGCCAGCAGCTTAGCGAAGACAGAGGTGCCCCCCCATGGGACGCAGTATTTT	CASSLAKTEVPPHGTQYF
TRBV13	14	many	.	TRBJ1-2	TGTGCCAGCAGCTTAGTCCAGGGAGACTATGGCTACACCTTC	CASSLVQGDYGYTF
TRBV29-1	13	.	TRBD2	TRBJ2-5	TGCAGCGTTACAGCGGCGGGGGGGGAGACCCAGTACTTC	CSVTAAGGETQYF
TRBV5-1	16	.	.	TRBJ2-3	TGTGCCAGCAGCTTGCTGGCAGGCGGCAGGACAGATACGCAGTATTTT	CASSLLAGGRTDTQYF
TRBV6-4	12	few	.	TRBJ2-7	TGTGCCAGCAGTCCCCATTGGGACGAGCAGTACTTC	CASSPHWDEQYF
TRBV20-1	14	few	.	TRBJ2-7	TGCAGTGCTAGAACCTCGGAAAGCTTCTACGAGCAGTACTTC	CSARTSESFYEQYF